One T cell receptor (beta chain) is described in this entry. The data originate from a study of blood T cell repertoires in COVID-19. Libraries were prepared by immunoSEQ multiplex PCR; TCRdb keeps only in-frame clonotypes and omits some of them. The sample records approximately 50,000 clones, 90% being singletons. Per germline, CDR1 MDHEN and CDR2 SYDVKM. This CDR3 has 17 amino acids. The ends lost 6 bases at V and 5 bases at J; junction bases unmatched: 14. The clonotype comes from a human donor in a cohort sampled during active COVID-19. The sample was peripheral blood. V is TRBV28 and J is TRBJ1-5; 9 bases are shared with TRBD1. In DNA, the CDR3 is TGTGCCAGCAGCATTGCTATCGGACAGGGGTTTTATCAGCCCCAGCATTTT. As protein: CASSIAIGQGFYQPQHF.